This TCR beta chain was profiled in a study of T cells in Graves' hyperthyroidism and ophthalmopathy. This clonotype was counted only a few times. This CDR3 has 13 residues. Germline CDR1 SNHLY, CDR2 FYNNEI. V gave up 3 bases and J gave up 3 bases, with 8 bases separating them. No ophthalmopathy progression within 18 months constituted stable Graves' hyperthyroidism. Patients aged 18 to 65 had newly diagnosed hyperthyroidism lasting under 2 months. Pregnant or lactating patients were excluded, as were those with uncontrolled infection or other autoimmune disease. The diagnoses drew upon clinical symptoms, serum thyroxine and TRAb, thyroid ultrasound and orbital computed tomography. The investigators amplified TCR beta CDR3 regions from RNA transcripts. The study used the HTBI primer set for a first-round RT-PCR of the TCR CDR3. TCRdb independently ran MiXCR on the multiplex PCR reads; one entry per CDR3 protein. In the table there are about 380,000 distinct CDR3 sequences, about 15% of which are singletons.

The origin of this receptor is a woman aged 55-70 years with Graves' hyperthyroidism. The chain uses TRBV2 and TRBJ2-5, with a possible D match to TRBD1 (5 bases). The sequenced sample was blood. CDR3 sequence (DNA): TGTGCCAGCAGTGAGGGCAGGGAAGAGACCCAGTACTTC. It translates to CASSEGREETQYF.